The 26 T cell receptor beta chains listed next were all sequenced from one sample in a study of ipilimumab plus nivolumab after autologous stem cell transplantation. Assay used: immunoSEQ multiplex PCR; TCRdb lists only in-frame clones, some missing. This table holds about 22,000 clones, 70% to 85% found once. The sequencing here drew on PBMCs, taken in a trial of ipilimumab plus nivolumab as post-transplant consolidation. These TCRs come from a male donor with diffuse large B-cell lymphoma.

The gene calls are TRBV7-9 and TRBJ2-5; 11 nucleotides match TRBD2. V was clipped by 5 bases and J by 2 bases; unmatched bases: 7. The CDR3 has 16 residues. Germline V gives CDR1 SEHNR, CDR2 FQNEAQ (reference sequence). CDR3 sequence reads: CASSPRSGGVQETQYF. CDR3 coding DNA: TGTGCCAGCAGCCCCCGTAGCGGGGGGGTACAAGAGACCCAGTACTTC.

The V gene is TRBV29-1, the J gene TRBJ2-1; maybe TRBD1 (5 bases). Germline lookup yields CDR1 SQVTM and CDR2 ANQGSEA. This CDR3 region has 15 residues. V was trimmed by 2 bases and J by 6 bases, leaving 17 bases between them. DNA for the CDR3: TGCAGCGTTGAACCCCCATCAGGGAATCTCAATGAGCAGTTCTTC. Amino acids: CSVEPPSGNLNEQFF.

The chain is built from TRBV4-2 and TRBJ2-4; 8 bases are shared with TRBD2. CDR3 length equals 16 residues. Germline-derived CDR1 and CDR2 are LGHNA and YNFKEQ. The ends lost 4 bases at V and 0 bases at J; junction bases unmatched: 5. The CDR3 loop is CASSLGLAVAKNIQYF. In DNA form, the CDR3 reads TGTGCCAGCAGCCTAGGACTAGCTGTAGCCAAAAACATTCAGTACTTC.

The rearrangement uses TRBV7-9 and TRBJ1-4, with no clear D. The germline V and J ends were trimmed by 2 bases and 6 bases, with 10 bases remaining between them. The CDR3 totals 14 residues. Germline CDR1 reads SEHNR; CDR2 reads FQNEAQ (reference sequence). The CDR3 spells CASSLFAEDEKLFF. The CDR3 DNA follows: TGTGCCAGCAGCTTATTTGCCGAGGATGAAAAACTGTTTTTT.

The chain couples TRBV7-2 to TRBJ2-6; TRBD2 is a possible D gene (6 bases). From germline, CDR1 is SGHTA and CDR2 FQGNSA. The CDR3 runs to 19 residues. The V end lost 1 base, the J end lost 0 bases, and 16 bases lay between the germline ends. CDR3 DNA sequence: TGTGCCAGCAGCTTAGTGTCGGTAGCGGCCGGCTCTGGGGCCAACGTCCTGACTTTC. Amino acid sequence: CASSLVSVAAGSGANVLTF.

The gene calls are TRBV2 and TRBJ1-4; no firm D call. Per the germline V gene, CDR1 is SNHLY and CDR2 is FYNNEI. V shed 1 base and J shed 5 bases, with 2 bases lying between them. This CDR3 has 12 amino acids. For the CDR3, the DNA is TGTGCCAGCAGTGAAGTAAATGAAAAACTGTTTTTT. It specifies CASSEVNEKLFF.

The chain joins TRBV6-5 to TRBJ2-7, with TRBD2 matching over 8 bases. V lost 6 bases, J lost 6 bases, and 10 bases stayed unmatched. The length of the CDR3 is 14 residues. Germline V gene sequence: CDR1 MNHEY, CDR2 SVGAGI. The CDR3 DNA is TGTGCCAGCAGCCCTGGACTAGCTCGGGCCGAGCAGTACTTC. This codes for CASSPGLARAEQYF.

The chain combines TRBV14 with TRBJ2-1; the D is unclear. Trimming took 4 bases from V and 2 from J, leaving 9 bases between them. Germline values: CDR1 SGHDN, CDR2 FVKESK. This CDR3 region has 14 residues. The CDR3 nucleotides are TGTGCCAGCAGCCTCGTGGGGACCTACAATGAGCAGTTCTTC. Encoded protein: CASSLVGTYNEQFF.

This chain links TRBV28 with TRBJ1-1, with a possible D match to TRBD1 (5 bases). From germline, CDR1 is MDHEN and CDR2 SYDVKM. The CDR3 runs to 16 residues. The V end lost 6 bases, the J end lost 4 bases, and 21 bases lay between the germline ends. The CDR3 here is CASSPGTGRGSTEAFF. The CDR3 nucleotides are TGTGCCAGCAGCCCCGGGACGGGGCGGGGAAGCACTGAAGCTTTCTTT.

The chain uses TRBV5-6 and TRBJ1-4; TRBD1 matches at 10 bases. The CDR3 is 15 residues long. V trimming: 4 bases; J trimming: 8 bases; junction bases outside the gene matches: 8. Germline V gene lookup returns CDR1 SGHDT and CDR2 YYEEEE. The chain's CDR3 is CASSVTGGPREKLFF. In DNA, the CDR3 is TGTGCCAGCAGCGTGACAGGGGGCCCTAGGGAAAAACTGTTTTTT. Looking up the rest from reference TRBV5-6 and TRBJ1-4 gives the full variable domain: DAGVTQSPTHLIKTRGQQVTLRCSPKSGHDTVSWYQQALGQGPQFIFQYYEEEERQRGNFPDRFSGHQFPNYSSELNVNALLLGDSALYLCASSVTGGPREKLFFGSGTQLSVL.

The chain is built from TRBV29-1 and TRBJ2-1; tentative D call: TRBD2 (6 bases). This CDR3 contains 13 residues. Looked up from germline, CDR1 is SQVTM and CDR2 is ANQGSEA. V lost 3 bases to trimming and J lost 8 bases, with 14 bases between them. CDR3 coding DNA: TGCAGCGTTGACTGGGACTTGGACGATGAGCAGTTCTTC. Its protein product is CSVDWDLDDEQFF.

V usage is TRBV19 and J usage is TRBJ1-3; D perhaps matches TRBD1 (5 bases). Trimming shortened V by 7 bases and J by 2 bases, and 15 bases separated the two germline ends. Germline lookup yields CDR1 LNHDA and CDR2 SQIVND (reference sequence). CDR3 length: 15 residues. The CDR3 here is CASNVQGTTGNTIYF. CDR3 nucleotides: TGTGCCAGTAACGTGCAGGGAACTACTGGAAACACCATATATTTT.

The CDR3 DNA sequence: TGCGCCAGCTTAGAAACCGGGCCCTTCGATCAGCCCCAGCATTTT. Protein: CASLETGPFDQPQHF. The chain is built from TRBV10-2 and TRBJ1-5; no clear D gene. Germline assignment: CDR1 WSHSY and CDR2 SAAADI. The V gene lost 8 bases and the J gene lost 5 bases, with 19 bases spanning the gap. The CDR3 has 15 amino acids.

The J gene is TRBJ1-2, the V gene TRBV11-2; no clear D. This CDR3 spans 14 amino acids. Trimming cost V 1 base and J 5 bases, with 11 bases left between them. Germline V gene sequence: CDR1 SGHAT, CDR2 FQNNGV. DNA for the CDR3: TGTGCCAGCAGCTTAGGCTCGTACGGGTATGGCTACACCTTC. Translated: CASSLGSYGYGYTF.

The CDR3 sequence: CASSAQTSGGNTGELFF. CDR3 DNA sequence: TGTGCCAGTAGTGCACAGACTAGCGGGGGGAACACCGGGGAGCTGTTTTTT. This chain joins TRBV19 and TRBJ2-2; TRBD2 agrees at 12 bases. Germline assignment: CDR1 LNHDA and CDR2 SQIVND (reference sequence). Unmatched junction bases numbered 5, after V lost 5 bases and J lost 1 base. The CDR3 length is 17 residues.

This chain connects TRBV7-9 to TRBJ1-6, with TRBD1 as a possible D gene (5 bases). Per the germline V gene, CDR1 is SEHNR and CDR2 is FQNEAQ (reference sequence). This CDR3 contains 17 residues. Trimming removed 1 base at V and 10 bases at J, with 20 bases between. Here the CDR3 reads CASSLGPTGPGRSPLHF. Written as DNA, the CDR3 is TGTGCCAGCAGCTTAGGCCCTACGGGACCCGGGAGGTCACCCCTCCACTTT.

This clone was picked up a small number of times. This sequence joins TRBV29-1 and TRBJ2-7; D not resolved. This CDR3 region has 14 residues. In germline, CDR1 is SQVTM, CDR2 ANQGSEA. V lost 0 bases to trimming and J lost 6 bases, with 15 bases between them. The CDR3 sequence: CSVEEGDRPGEQYF. The DNA of the CDR3 is TGCAGCGTTGAAGAAGGTGACCGCCCCGGCGAGCAGTACTTC.

The chain links TRBV7-3 to TRBJ2-2; no clear D. Trimming shortened V by 5 bases and J by 6 bases, and 13 bases separated the two germline ends. CDR3 length: 14 amino acids. CDR1 is SGHTA, CDR2 FQGTGA, per germline. CDR3 loop: CASSPSAVPGELFF. CDR3 nucleotides: TGTGCCAGCAGCCCCTCGGCGGTTCCCGGGGAGCTGTTTTTT.

The chain carries TRBV2 and TRBJ2-5, with D uncertain. There are 11 residues in the CDR3. Germline-derived CDR1 and CDR2 are SNHLY and FYNNEI. Trimming removed 3 bases at V and 9 bases at J, with 8 bases between. The CDR3 nucleotides are TGTGCCAGCAGTGAGGGCGCTGCCCAGTACTTC. This codes for CASSEGAAQYF.

The chain links TRBV30 to TRBJ1-1; D uncertain. There are 13 residues in the CDR3. CDR1 and CDR2 from the germline V gene are GTSNPN and SVGIG (reference sequence). Between the trimmed V and J ends, which lost 5 bases and 3 bases, there was a span of 13 bases. The CDR3 DNA reads TGTGCCTGGGGGTTGTCCGGGGACACTGAAGCTTTCTTT. Its translation: CAWGLSGDTEAFF. Combining the CDR3 with reference TRBV30 and TRBJ1-1 gives the whole variable domain SQTIHQWPATLVQPVGSPLSLECTVEGTSNPNLYWYRQAAGRGLQLLFYSVGIGQISSEVPQNLSASRPQDRQFILSSKKLLLSDSGFYLCAWGLSGDTEAFFGQGTRLTVV.

This sequence joins TRBV30 and TRBJ1-1; 7 nucleotides match TRBD1. J was trimmed by 4 bases and V by 0 bases; bases with no gene match: 5. Germline V gene sequence: CDR1 GTSNPN, CDR2 SVGIG (reference sequence). The CDR3 covers 14 residues. The CDR3 bases are TGTGCCTGGAGTGTAATACAGGGGCCCACTGAAGCTTTCTTT. Translated, it gives CAWSVIQGPTEAFF.

The chain links TRBV19 to TRBJ1-3; D is possibly TRBD1 (6 bases). This CDR3 spans 15 amino acids. V was pared by 8 bases and J by 4 bases, with 18 bases between. Germline CDR1 is LNHDA and CDR2 is SQIVND (reference sequence). The CDR3 spells CASGDTSFPGNTIYF. Written as DNA, the CDR3 is TGTGCCAGTGGGGACACCTCCTTCCCCGGAAACACCATATATTTT.

This clone has a single count. The CDR3 is CASSLGGRTEAFF. The CDR3 bases are TGTGCCAGCAGTTTAGGGGGGCGGACTGAAGCTTTCTTT. This chain links TRBV6-4 with TRBJ1-1; weak D call: TRBD1 (6 bases). CDR3 length: 13 residues. V was clipped by 5 bases and J by 5 bases, with 12 bases between them. The germline V gene encodes CDR1 MRHNA and CDR2 SNTAGT.

This chain joins TRBV7-2 and TRBJ1-2; 11 nucleotides line up with TRBD1. The CDR3 consists of 16 residues. V was pared by 2 bases and J by 4 bases, with 6 bases of the junction left unmatched. CDR1 is SGHTA and CDR2 is FQGNSA in the germline V gene. The CDR3 is CASSLTGTGGGYGYTF. The CDR3 bases are TGTGCCAGCAGCTTAACCGGGACAGGGGGTGGCTATGGCTACACCTTC.

This rearrangement joins TRBV5-6 to TRBJ1-5; a weak D match, TRBD1 (6 bases). The germline V gene encodes CDR1 SGHDT and CDR2 YYEEEE. V was trimmed by 2 bases and J by 3 bases, leaving 9 bases between them. The CDR3 has 14 amino acids. The CDR3 DNA sequence: TGTGCCAGCAGCTTCACAGGGACCAATCAGCCCCAGCATTTT. Amino acid sequence: CASSFTGTNQPQHF.

The chain employs TRBV7-9 and TRBJ1-1, with D perhaps TRBD1 (5 bases). V was pared by 0 bases and J by 5 bases, with 13 bases between. This CDR3 is 15 amino acids long. Germline lookup yields CDR1 SEHNR and CDR2 FQNEAQ (reference sequence). CDR3 protein: CASSLASTRGTEAFF. The CDR3 DNA sequence: TGTGCCAGCAGCTTAGCGTCGACACGGGGGACTGAAGCTTTCTTT.